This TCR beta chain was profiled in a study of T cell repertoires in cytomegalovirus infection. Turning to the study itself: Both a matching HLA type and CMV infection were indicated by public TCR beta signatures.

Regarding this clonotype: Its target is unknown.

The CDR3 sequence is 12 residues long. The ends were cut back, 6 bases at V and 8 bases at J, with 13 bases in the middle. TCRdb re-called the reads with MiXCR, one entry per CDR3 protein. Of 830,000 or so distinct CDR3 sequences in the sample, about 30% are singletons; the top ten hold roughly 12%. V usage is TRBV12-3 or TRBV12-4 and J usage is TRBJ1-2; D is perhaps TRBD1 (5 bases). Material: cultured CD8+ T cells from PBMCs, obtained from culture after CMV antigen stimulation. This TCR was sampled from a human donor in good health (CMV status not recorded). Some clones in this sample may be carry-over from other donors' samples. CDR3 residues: CASSQSGRGYTF. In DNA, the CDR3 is TGTGCCAGCAGCCAATCAGGGCGGGGCTACACCTTC.